The subject of this entry is one T cell receptor beta chain. The record originates from a study of CD8 T cells in Susac syndrome. Random hexamers served to reverse transcribe about 0.45 to 1 ug RNA. One entry per CDR3 protein, called by TCRdb with MiXCR from the immunoSEQ multiplex PCR reads. Counted here are about 160,000 distinct CDR3 sequences, roughly 95% occurring once; the ten biggest clones make up approximately 0.12%. The CDR3 covers 8 residues. Trimming removed 4 bases at V and 8 bases at J, with 2 bases between. CDR1 is SQVTM and CDR2 is ANQGSEA in the germline V gene. TCR beta was sequenced from blood CD8+ and CD4+ T cells. The patients with Susac syndrome were individuals who fulfilled the recently defined diagnostic criteria for disease that was either definite or probable.

This TCR was recovered from a human donor with Susac syndrome. Sequencing input: CD4+ T cells from PBMCs. The chain carries TRBV29-1 and TRBJ1-2; no clear D. The CDR3 loop is CSVGGYTF. CDR3 sequence (DNA): TGCAGCGTTGGAGGCTACACCTTC.